Described below is a single TCR beta chain sequence and its context. Its antigen is still unknown. Germline assignment: CDR1 LGHNT and CDR2 FRNRAP. V was clipped by 7 bases and J by 3 bases, with 11 bases between them. The length of the CDR3 is 13 residues. Universal primer sites and UMIs were introduced during 5'RACE template-switching synthesis of TCR cDNA. TCRdb reprocessed the 5' RACE reads with MiXCR, giving one entry per CDR3 protein. The sample lists approximately 330,000 distinct CDR3 sequences; approximately 12% were seen once. The sample comes from a study of T cells after yellow fever vaccination. Overall study findings and caveats: Only a small proportion of the clonotypes turned up in both the CD4 and the CD8 compartments, likely arising from convergent recombination.

Here the sequenced sample was CD4+ T cells sorted from PBMCs, taken 15 days after the yellow fever booster vaccination. This rearrangement joins TRBV12-5 to TRBJ2-3; no reliable D call. The TCR was taken from a man aged 18-30 years who received the YFV17D yellow fever vaccine. The DNA of the CDR3 is TGTGCTAGTGTTTTATCCGGGACAGATACGCAGTATTTT. Translated: CASVLSGTDTQYF.